This T cell receptor beta chain came from a study of cytomegalovirus exposure and HLA in healthy donors. Study-level points and caveats: A prior analysis recorded that most TCR beta V segments were productive about 90% or about 30% of the time. A later analysis showed HLA-associated TCR beta chains outstripping equally common others in clonal expansion.

The primer mix had 60 Vbeta and 13 Jbeta primers. TCRdb's copy holds only in-frame clones and misses some; the assay was immunoSEQ multiplex PCR. The top ten clones hold 6% of a sample with around 180,000 clones, 65% to 85% of them seen once. As for this clone: The target antigen is unknown.

The CDR3 is 14 amino acids. CDR1 and CDR2 from the germline V gene are MNHEY and SVGAGI. V gave up 10 bases and J gave up 7 bases; unmatched junction bases: 9. The sequenced sample was PBMCs. The chain employs TRBV6-5 and TRBJ1-6; TRBD1 aligns across 8 bases. This sequence was found in a young woman in good health and CMV-seropositive. For the CDR3, the DNA is TGTGCCACCCGGGCGACAGGGGAGAATTCACCCCTCCACTTT. As protein: CATRATGENSPLHF.